These 16 T cell receptor beta chains came from one sample sequenced in a study of cytomegalovirus exposure and HLA in healthy donors. The primer mix had 60 Vbeta and 13 Jbeta primers. Some clones are missing from TCRdb's copy, which holds only in-frame ones; the method was immunoSEQ multiplex PCR. The table includes 150,000 to 200,000 clones, about 59% detected once. Material for sequencing was PBMCs. The source of these receptors is a man between 35 and 55 years old in good health and CMV-seronegative.

The chain has TRBV2 and TRBJ2-3; 9 nucleotides align to TRBD2. Per germline, CDR1 SNHLY and CDR2 FYNNEI. The J segment lost 6 bases and the V segment lost 6 bases, leaving 22 bases of the junction unmatched. The CDR3 spans 19 residues. In DNA form, the CDR3 reads TGTGCCAGCAGCGTCCCCTCTCCCGGTGTTAGCGGGAGAGTTGATACGCAGTATTTT. This codes for CASSVPSPGVSGRVDTQYF.

The rearrangement uses TRBV5-6 and TRBJ2-5, with 13 positions matching TRBD2. CDR3 length: 15 residues. The germline gives CDR1 SGHDT, CDR2 YYEEEE. The trim removed 4 bases at V and 2 bases at J, leaving 2 bases unmatched. CDR3 sequence (DNA): TGTGCCAGCAGCAGACTAGCGGGGGGACAAGAGACCCAGTACTTC. This codes for CASSRLAGGQETQYF.

This clone was seen just once. V gene TRBV7-2 combines with J gene TRBJ2-3; D remains unclear. Germline-derived CDR1 and CDR2 are SGHTA and FQGNSA. The V end was cut by 5 bases, the J end by 0 bases, with 6 bases between. The CDR3 runs 13 residues. CDR3 residues: CASSTQSTDTQYF. In DNA, the CDR3 is TGTGCCAGCAGCACCCAGAGCACAGATACGCAGTATTTT.

Only a few counts were recorded for this clone. CDR3 residues: CASSPNPGESYEQYF. The CDR3 DNA is TGTGCCAGCAGCCCTAATCCGGGGGAGTCCTACGAGCAGTACTTC. This chain links TRBV7-2 with TRBJ2-7; a possible D gene is TRBD2 (6 bases). CDR1 SGHTA and CDR2 FQGNSA come from the germline V gene. The CDR3 extends over 15 amino acids. Trimming took off 5 bases at V and 1 base at J, with 15 bases between the two ends.

The chain has TRBV4-1 and TRBJ2-7; D is perhaps TRBD1 (5 bases). The length of the CDR3 is 15 residues. Looked up from germline, CDR1 is MGHRA and CDR2 is YSYEKL. V was clipped by 4 bases and J by 3 bases, with 16 bases between them. The CDR3 loop is CASSPILGRSYEQYF. The DNA for the CDR3 is TGCGCCAGCAGCCCTATCCTGGGGCGGAGCTACGAGCAGTACTTC.

This clone was seen a handful of times. V gene TRBV5-1 combines with J gene TRBJ2-1; 10 nucleotides line up with TRBD1. From germline, CDR1 is SGHRS and CDR2 YFSETQ. This CDR3 is built from 14 residues. V shed 3 bases, J shed 10 bases, and the junction held 7 bases outside the gene matches. Here the CDR3 DNA reads TGCGCCAGCAGCTCTAGACAGGGGGCTTTGGAGCAGTTCTTC. Encoded protein: CASSSRQGALEQFF.

V is TRBV5-4 and J is TRBJ2-1, with 7 nucleotides matching TRBD2. Germline V gives CDR1 SGHNT, CDR2 YYREEE (reference sequence). Trimming at V came to 0 bases and at J to 8 bases, leaving 8 bases not matched to a gene. The CDR3 length is 15 residues. CDR3 protein: CASSLVGGPLYEQFF. The CDR3 DNA follows: TGTGCCAGCAGCTTGGTGGGAGGGCCGCTCTATGAGCAGTTCTTC.

CDR3 bases: TGTGCCAGCAGTTCACTAACTCATCAGCCCCAGCATTTT. Encoded protein: CASSSLTHQPQHF. J is TRBJ1-5 and V is TRBV27, with D uncertain. Germline CDR1 MNHEY, CDR2 SMNVEV (reference sequence). Trimming took off 4 bases at V and 5 bases at J, with 9 bases between the two ends. The CDR3 has 13 residues.

The chain uses TRBV11-2 and TRBJ2-7; TRBD2 matches at 12 bases. Germline CDR1 is SGHAT and CDR2 is FQNNGV. V trimming: 6 bases; J trimming: 0 bases; junction bases outside the gene matches: 0. The CDR3 totals 14 residues. In DNA, the CDR3 is TGTGCCAGCAGACTAGCGGGGGGCTCCTACGAGCAGTACTTC. Translated: CASRLAGGSYEQYF.

The chain links TRBV5-1 to TRBJ1-4; 12 nucleotides agree with TRBD1. V was clipped by 1 base and J by 5 bases; unmatched bases: 9. The CDR3 runs 18 residues. Germline CDR1 SGHRS, CDR2 YFSETQ. The CDR3 protein is CASSLRGTGGKSNEKLFF. In DNA, the CDR3 is TGCGCCAGCAGCTTGAGAGGGACAGGGGGCAAGTCGAATGAAAAACTGTTTTTT.

This clone is a singleton in its sample. The rearrangement joins TRBV4-1 to TRBJ1-2; D perhaps matches TRBD1 (5 bases). The V and J ends lost 2 bases and 4 bases respectively, with 17 bases between them. The CDR3 consists of 16 residues. Germline-derived CDR1 and CDR2 are MGHRA and YSYEKL. The CDR3 is CASSQYRGGVSYGYTF. The CDR3 DNA is TGCGCCAGCAGCCAATACCGGGGGGGGGTCAGCTATGGCTACACCTTC.

CDR3 loop: CASSLREPATNEKLFF. The CDR3 DNA reads as TGTGCCAGCAGCTTACGGGAGCCTGCAACTAATGAAAAACTGTTTTTT. The chain links TRBV13 to TRBJ1-4; D gene uncertain. V lost 2 bases to trimming and J lost 0 bases, with 10 bases between them. The CDR3 is 16 residues long. The germline V gene has CDR1 PRHDT and CDR2 FYEKMQ (reference sequence).

The table lists this clone with a few counts. V usage is TRBV7-2 and J usage is TRBJ2-7, with TRBD1 matching over 9 bases. V lost 5 bases to trimming and J lost 2 bases; unmatched junction nucleotides: 10. The CDR3 is 16 amino acids. Germline CDR1 SGHTA, CDR2 FQGNSA. The CDR3 region is CASSRNPTGGTYEQYF. The CDR3 region has the DNA TGTGCCAGCAGCCGCAATCCGACAGGGGGAACCTACGAGCAGTACTTC.

This rearrangement joins TRBV2 to TRBJ1-5; 8 nucleotides align to TRBD1. The CDR3 is 15 amino acids. The V and J ends lost 6 bases and 7 bases, in that order; junction bases with no gene match: 11. The V gene's germline CDR1 is SNHLY and CDR2 FYNNEI. In nucleotides, the CDR3 is TGTGCCAGCAGCCGGACAGGGACTCAAGGACAGCCCCAGCATTTT. Amino acids: CASSRTGTQGQPQHF.

This rearrangement joins TRBV6-6 to TRBJ2-1, with D unresolved. CDR3 length: 11 amino acids. Germline V lookup: CDR1 MNHNY, CDR2 SVGAGI (reference sequence). Between the trimmed V and J ends, which lost 7 bases and 8 bases, there was a span of 9 bases. DNA for the CDR3: TGTGCCAGCACCACATACGATGAGCAGTTCTTC. It is translated as CASTTYDEQFF.

The chain uses TRBV2 and TRBJ2-5, with TRBD1 matching over 12 bases. The CDR3 consists of 15 residues. After removal of 4 bases from V and 6 bases from J, the junction contained 6 bases not matched to a gene. CDR1 SNHLY and CDR2 FYNNEI come from the germline V gene. CDR3 sequence (DNA): TGTGCCAGCAGTGCCGGGACAGGGGGCAGGAAGACCCAGTACTTC. As protein: CASSAGTGGRKTQYF.